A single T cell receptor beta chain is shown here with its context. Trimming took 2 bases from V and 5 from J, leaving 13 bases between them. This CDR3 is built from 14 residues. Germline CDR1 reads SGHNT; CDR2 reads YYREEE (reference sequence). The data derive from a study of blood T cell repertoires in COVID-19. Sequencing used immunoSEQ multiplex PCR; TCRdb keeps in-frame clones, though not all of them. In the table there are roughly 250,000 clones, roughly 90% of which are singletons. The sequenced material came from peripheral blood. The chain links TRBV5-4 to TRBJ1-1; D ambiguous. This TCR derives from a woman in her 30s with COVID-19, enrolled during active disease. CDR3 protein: CASSFRRGGTEAFF. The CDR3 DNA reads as TGTGCCAGCAGCTTCCGACGGGGAGGAACTGAAGCTTTCTTT.